This TCR beta chain was retrieved from a study of blood T cell repertoires in COVID-19. In the original workflow: How many nucleated cells were present was estimated from reference gene primer amplification. This table comes from immunoSEQ multiplex PCR, and its TCRdb copy is limited to in-frame clones, with some not included. Clone size and V and J calls were adopted from that table, with D and trimming inferred from the DNA. This sample yields around 100,000 clones, of which nearly 85% are seen a single time; over 10% belongs to the top ten. The germline V gene has CDR1 SGHNT and CDR2 YENEEA. Trimming stripped 0 bases from V and 2 bases from J, with 14 bases between. The CDR3 sequence is 17 residues long.

The TCR was taken from a human donor in a cohort sampled during active or convalescent COVID-19. The material sequenced was peripheral blood. The V and J genes are TRBV11-3 and TRBJ2-1; D possibly corresponds to TRBD1 (7 bases). The CDR3 protein is CASSLDSRGAAYNEQFF. CDR3 coding DNA: TGTGCCAGCAGCTTAGATTCCAGGGGGGCGGCCTACAATGAGCAGTTCTTC. The variable domain in full, with the rest retrieved from reference TRBV11-3 and TRBJ2-1, is EAGVVQSPRYKIIEKKQPVAFWCNPISGHNTLYWYLQNLGQGPELLIRYENEEAVDDSQLPKDRFSAERLKGVDSTLKIQPAELGDSAVYLCASSLDSRGAAYNEQFFGPGTRLTVL.